The 10 T cell receptor beta chains reported below all come from one sample, sequenced in a study of spatial heterogeneity in lung cancer. Study results and limitations: Tumor mutation count correlated with how many alpha and beta TCRs expanded intratumorally.

TCRdb used MiXCR to reprocess the 5' RACE reads, holding one entry per CDR3 protein. Among nearly 25,000 distinct CDR3 sequences listed, under 9% were seen once. Regarding time point: sample taken at primary tumor resection. These receptors' antigens are unknown. Sequenced here: lung tumor tissue, sampled at surgery. The receptors were gathered from a male donor with early-stage non-small cell lung cancer.

This sequence joins TRBV27 and TRBJ2-7; D could derive from TRBD1 or TRBD2 (6 bases each). CDR1 is MNHEY and CDR2 is SMNVEV in the germline V gene (reference sequence). V was clipped by 3 bases and J by 4 bases, with 16 bases between them. The CDR3 loop spans 15 amino acids. The CDR3 DNA is TGTGCCAGCAGTTTCACAAGCGGAGGGGGGTACGAGCAGTACTTC. This gives the protein CASSFTSGGGYEQYF.

V usage is TRBV5-1 and J usage is TRBJ2-1; D is possibly TRBD2 (6 bases). The CDR3 is 14 amino acids. Germline V gene sequence: CDR1 SGHRS, CDR2 YFSETQ. The germline V and J ends were trimmed by 4 bases and 5 bases, with 13 bases remaining between them. CDR3 coding DNA: TGCGCCAGCAGCCGACGGGGGTCGGACAATGAGCAGTTCTTC. Amino acid sequence: CASSRRGSDNEQFF.

The V and J genes are TRBV6-1 and TRBJ1-2; tentative D call: TRBD1 (6 bases). Germline V gene sequence: CDR1 MNHNS, CDR2 SASEGT. This CDR3 is built from 15 residues. V lost 4 bases, J lost 0 bases, and 12 bases lay in between. The CDR3 coding sequence is TGTGCCAGCAGTGGTAGGAGGGGGACTAACTATGGCTACACCTTC. Its translation: CASSGRRGTNYGYTF.

At least ten counts were recorded for this clonotype. This chain connects TRBV11-2 to TRBJ2-7; the match to TRBD1 covers 11 bases. V dropped 5 bases and J dropped 4; count of bases not matched to a gene: 4. CDR3 length equals 14 residues. Germline V gene lookup returns CDR1 SGHAT and CDR2 FQNNGV. The CDR3 region is CASSHGQGAYEQYF. Here the CDR3 DNA reads TGTGCCAGCAGCCACGGACAGGGGGCTTACGAGCAGTACTTC. The variable domain in full, completed from reference TRBV11-2 and TRBJ2-7, reads EAGVAQSPRYKIIEKRQSVAFWCNPISGHATLYWYQQILGQGPKLLIQFQNNGVVDDSQLPKDRFSAERLKGVDSTLKIQPAKLEDSAVYLCASSHGQGAYEQYFGPGTRLTVT.

This clonotype appeared many times. The CDR3 here is CASSLLLPYNEQFF. The CDR3, as DNA: TGTGCCAGCAGTTTATTACTACCTTACAATGAGCAGTTCTTC. The chain recombines TRBV28 with TRBJ2-1; D gene ambiguous. This CDR3 is 14 amino acids long. V gave up 1 base and J gave up 4 bases, with 8 bases separating them. The germline CDR1 and CDR2 sequences are MDHEN and SYDVKM. Filled out from reference TRBV28 and TRBJ2-1, the complete variable domain reads DVKVTQSSRYLVKRTGEKVFLECVQDMDHENMFWYRQDPGLGLRLIYFSYDVKMKEKGDIPEGYSVSREKKERFSLILESASTNQTSMYLCASSLLLPYNEQFFGPGTRLTVL.

This clonotype was seen many times. The chain employs TRBV3-1 and TRBJ1-2; the match to TRBD1 covers 8 bases. CDR1 and CDR2 from the germline V gene are LGHDT and YNNKEL (reference sequence). Unmatched junction bases numbered 15, after V lost 4 bases and J lost 11 bases. The CDR3 extends over 15 amino acids. The DNA for the CDR3 is TGTGCCAGCAGCCCCTACTCGGACAGGGTGGATCGTTACACCTTC. Translated: CASSPYSDRVDRYTF.

In this sample, this clonotype turned up many times. The gene calls are TRBV7-2 and TRBJ2-7, with 9 bases that match TRBD2. CDR3 length: 14 amino acids. J lost 6 bases, V lost 1 base, and 4 bases had no gene match. CDR1 is SGHTA, CDR2 FQGNSA, per germline. In nucleotides, the CDR3 is TGTGCCAGCAGCTTAGTTGCGGGGGGGCCCGAGCAGTACTTC. Translation: CASSLVAGGPEQYF.

The V call is TRBV6-5, the J call TRBJ2-3, with a weak D call TRBD2 (6 bases). The V gene's germline CDR1 is MNHEY and CDR2 SVGAGI. V lost 8 bases to trimming and J lost 6 bases, with 18 bases between them. CDR3 length: 14 residues. The CDR3 coding sequence is TGTGCCAGCGCCCCGGGGGTTTTTATGGATACGCAGTATTTT. It is translated as CASAPGVFMDTQYF.

This chain links TRBV28 with TRBJ2-3; maybe TRBD1 (6 bases). There are 15 residues in the CDR3. V gave up 4 bases and J gave up 0 bases, with 11 bases separating them. Per germline, CDR1 MDHEN and CDR2 SYDVKM. CDR3 sequence (DNA): TGTGCCAGCAGTTCTCCAGGGGAGAGCACAGATACGCAGTATTTT. It is translated as CASSSPGESTDTQYF. The full variable domain, rest sourced from reference TRBV28 and TRBJ2-3, is DVKVTQSSRYLVKRTGEKVFLECVQDMDHENMFWYRQDPGLGLRLIYFSYDVKMKEKGDIPEGYSVSREKKERFSLILESASTNQTSMYLCASSSPGESTDTQYFGPGTRLTVL.

In its sample, this clonotype was seen many times. The gene calls are TRBV11-2 and TRBJ2-7; a weak D match, TRBD2 (6 bases). Germline values: CDR1 SGHAT, CDR2 FQNNGV. Between the trimmed V and J ends, which lost 0 bases and 2 bases, there was a span of 14 bases. This CDR3 is 16 amino acids long. CDR3 protein: CASSLEGAGLTYEQYF. Here the CDR3 DNA reads TGTGCCAGCAGCTTAGAAGGGGCAGGACTAACCTACGAGCAGTACTTC. The full variable domain, its missing parts supplied by reference TRBV11-2 and TRBJ2-7, is EAGVAQSPRYKIIEKRQSVAFWCNPISGHATLYWYQQILGQGPKLLIQFQNNGVVDDSQLPKDRFSAERLKGVDSTLKIQPAKLEDSAVYLCASSLEGAGLTYEQYFGPGTRLTVT.